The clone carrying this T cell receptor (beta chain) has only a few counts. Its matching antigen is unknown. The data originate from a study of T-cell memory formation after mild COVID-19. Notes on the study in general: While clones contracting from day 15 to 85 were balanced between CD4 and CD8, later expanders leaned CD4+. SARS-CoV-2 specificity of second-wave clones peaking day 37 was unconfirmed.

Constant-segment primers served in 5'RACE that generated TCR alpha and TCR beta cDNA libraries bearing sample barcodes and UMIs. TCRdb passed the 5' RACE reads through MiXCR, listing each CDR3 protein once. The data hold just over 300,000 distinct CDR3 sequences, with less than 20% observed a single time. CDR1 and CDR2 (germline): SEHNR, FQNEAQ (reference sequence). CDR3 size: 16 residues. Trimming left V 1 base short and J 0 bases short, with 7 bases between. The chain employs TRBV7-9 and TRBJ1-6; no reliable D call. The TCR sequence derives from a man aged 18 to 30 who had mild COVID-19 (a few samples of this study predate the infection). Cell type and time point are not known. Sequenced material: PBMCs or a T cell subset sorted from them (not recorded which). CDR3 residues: CASSLGSSSYNSPLHF. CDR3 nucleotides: TGTGCCAGCAGCTTAGGATCGAGCTCCTATAATTCACCCCTCCACTTT. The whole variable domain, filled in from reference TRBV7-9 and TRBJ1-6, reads DTGVSQNPRHKITKRGQNVTFRCDPISEHNRLYWYRQTLGQGPEFLTYFQNEAQLEKSRLLSDRFSAERPKGSFSTLEIQRTEQGDSAMYLCASSLGSSSYNSPLHFGNGTRLTVT.